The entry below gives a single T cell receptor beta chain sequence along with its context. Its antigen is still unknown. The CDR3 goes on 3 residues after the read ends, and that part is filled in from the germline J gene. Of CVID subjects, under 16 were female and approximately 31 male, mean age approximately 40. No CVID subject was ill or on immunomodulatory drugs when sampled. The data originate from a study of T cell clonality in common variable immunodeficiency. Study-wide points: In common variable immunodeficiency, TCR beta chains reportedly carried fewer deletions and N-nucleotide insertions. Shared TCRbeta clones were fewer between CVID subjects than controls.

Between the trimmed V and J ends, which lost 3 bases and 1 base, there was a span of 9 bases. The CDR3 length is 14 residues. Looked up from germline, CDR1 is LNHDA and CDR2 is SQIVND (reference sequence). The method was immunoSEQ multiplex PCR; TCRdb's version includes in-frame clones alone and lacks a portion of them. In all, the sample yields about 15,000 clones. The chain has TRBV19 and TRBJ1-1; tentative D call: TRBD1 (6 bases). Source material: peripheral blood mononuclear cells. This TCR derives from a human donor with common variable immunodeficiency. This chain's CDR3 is CASSIGGANTEAFF. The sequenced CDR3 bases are TGTGCCAGTAGTATTGGGGGGGCGAACACTGAA.